Shown below are 30 T cell receptor beta chains from a single sample sequenced in a study of blood T cell repertoires in COVID-19. This table comes from immunoSEQ multiplex PCR, and its TCRdb copy is limited to in-frame clones, with some not included. The sample contains some 240,000 clones, 85% of which appear only once. The sequenced sample was PBMCs or T cells enriched from blood (not recorded which). These receptors all stem from a woman between 45 and 65 years old who had been exposed to COVID-19.

The V call is TRBV14, the J call TRBJ1-3, with D possibly matching TRBD1 (6 bases). The length of the CDR3 is 15 residues. Trimming pared 5 bases from V and 0 bases from J, leaving 11 bases between. In germline, CDR1 is SGHDN, CDR2 FVKESK. The CDR3 sequence: CASSLTGSSGNTIYF. The CDR3 bases are TGTGCCAGCAGCTTAACAGGGAGCTCTGGAAACACCATATATTTT.

The V call is TRBV20-1, the J call TRBJ2-5; TRBD2 matches at 9 bases. Trimming at V came to 3 bases and at J to 4 bases, leaving 9 bases not matched to a gene. The CDR3 loop spans 15 amino acids. Germline CDR1 reads DFQATT; CDR2 reads SNEGSKA (reference sequence). CDR3 sequence reads: CSASDPRGGLETQYF. The CDR3 region has the DNA TGCAGTGCTAGTGACCCGCGGGGGGGCCTAGAGACCCAGTACTTC.

The J gene is TRBJ1-2, the V gene TRBV18; the D gene is possibly TRBD1 (6 bases). Trimming cost V 6 bases and J 2 bases, with 10 bases left between them. In germline, CDR1 is KGHSH, CDR2 LQKENI. The CDR3 is made up of 13 amino acids. CDR3 in amino acids: CASSRQDNYGYTF. The CDR3 DNA follows: TGTGCCAGCTCTCGACAGGACAACTATGGCTACACCTTC.

The sample holds one count of this clone. The gene calls are TRBV6-2 or TRBV6-3 and TRBJ1-5; no reliable D call. V was cut by 0 bases and J by 6 bases, with 9 bases left in between. The CDR3 sequence is 14 residues long. The germline gives CDR1 MNHEY, CDR2 SVGEGT. The CDR3 region has the DNA TGTGCCAGCAGTTACTCAAGGTCGGGTCAGCCCCAGCATTTT. Protein: CASSYSRSGQPQHF.

The chain carries TRBV25-1 and TRBJ2-2; possible D gene TRBD2, 5 bases. The CDR3 runs to 14 residues. Trimming took 4 bases from V and 7 from J, leaving 13 bases between them. Germline V gives CDR1 MGHDK, CDR2 SYGVNS. This chain's CDR3 is CASSAEGRVGELFF. The CDR3 nucleotides read TGTGCCAGCAGTGCCGAGGGAAGAGTCGGGGAGCTGTTTTTT.

This clone was detected once. The chain has TRBV7-2 and TRBJ1-1; 9 bases map to TRBD1. This CDR3 has 16 residues. CDR1 SGHTA and CDR2 FQGNSA come from the germline V gene. Trimming at V came to 3 bases and at J to 1 base, leaving 6 bases not matched to a gene. The CDR3 spells CASSLGQGPTNTEAFF. DNA for the CDR3: TGTGCCAGCAGCTTGGGACAGGGCCCAACGAACACTGAAGCTTTCTTT. Supplemented by reference TRBV7-2 and TRBJ1-1, the full variable domain reads GAGVSQSPSNKVTEKGKDVELRCDPISGHTALYWYRQSLGQGLEFLIYFQGNSAPDKSGLPSDRFSAERTGGSVSTLTIQRTQQEDSAVYLCASSLGQGPTNTEAFFGQGTRLTVV.

This clone has a handful of counts. V is TRBV12-3 or TRBV12-4 and J is TRBJ2-2; D remains ambiguous. V was cut by 6 bases and J by 4 bases, with 9 bases left in between. This CDR3 has 13 amino acids. CDR3 amino acids: CASRSVATGELFF. CDR3 DNA: TGTGCCAGCAGATCGGTAGCCACCGGGGAGCTGTTTTTT.

This clone was counted a few times. The chain employs TRBV28 and TRBJ2-1; perhaps TRBD2 as D (7 bases). The CDR3 is 14 residues long. V was pared by 3 bases and J by 7 bases, with 13 bases between. Germline V CDR1 and CDR2: MDHEN, SYDVKM. The CDR3 bases are TGTGCCAGCAGTTTGGCGGGGGCGGGAAATGAGCAGTTCTTC. Amino acids: CASSLAGAGNEQFF.

The chain uses TRBV11-2 and TRBJ2-1; D gene ambiguous. This CDR3 has 14 amino acids. Germline V gene data show CDR1 as SGHAT and CDR2 as FQNNGV. V lost 1 base, J lost 0 bases, and 4 bases lay in between. CDR3 in amino acids: CASSLANSYNEQFF. Written as DNA, the CDR3 is TGTGCCAGCAGCTTAGCTAACTCCTACAATGAGCAGTTCTTC.

The table lists this clone with a few counts. The chain recombines TRBV19 with TRBJ1-1; D might be TRBD1 (5 bases). Germline lookup yields CDR1 LNHDA and CDR2 SQIVND (reference sequence). This CDR3 has 13 amino acids. Trimming removed 7 bases at V and 1 base at J, with 10 bases between. The CDR3 loop reads CASTGVPNTEAFF. CDR3 coding DNA: TGTGCCAGTACGGGGGTTCCGAACACTGAAGCTTTCTTT.

The chain has TRBV18 and TRBJ2-3, with 10 bases matching TRBD2. The junction had 11 bases not matched to a gene; V was cut back by 3 bases and J by 5 bases. The CDR3 has 17 amino acids. Germline loops: CDR1 KGHSH, CDR2 LQKENI. CDR3 loop: CASSPSSGGHRLDTQYF. The CDR3 DNA is TGTGCCAGCTCACCGTCTAGCGGGGGCCACAGACTAGATACGCAGTATTTT.

The gene calls are TRBV5-5 and TRBJ1-2; tentatively, D is TRBD1 (6 bases). Trimming removed 5 bases at V and 0 bases at J, with 11 bases between. The germline gives CDR1 SGHKS, CDR2 YYEKEE (reference sequence). The CDR3 is 14 residues long. The chain's CDR3 is CASRTGQTNYGYTF. The CDR3 DNA is TGTGCCAGCAGGACAGGTCAAACTAACTATGGCTACACCTTC.

This chain joins TRBV6-5 and TRBJ2-5; tentatively, D is TRBD1 (5 bases). CDR1 is MNHEY, CDR2 SVGAGI, per germline. V lost 5 bases, J lost 3 bases, and 10 bases lay in between. This CDR3 comprises 13 residues. As DNA, the CDR3 is TGTGCCAGCAGTCAAACGACAGAAGAGACCCAGTACTTC. Translated, it gives CASSQTTEETQYF.

The chain employs TRBV5-4 and TRBJ1-2, with D maybe TRBD1 (6 bases). This CDR3 spans 12 amino acids. Germline CDR1 SGHNT, CDR2 YYREEE (reference sequence). Deletions cut 5 bases from V and 9 bases from J, with 14 bases between. The chain's CDR3 is CASRLPTGSYTF. CDR3 nucleotide sequence: TGTGCCAGCAGGTTACCTACAGGGAGCTACACCTTC.

The V call is TRBV27, the J call TRBJ2-2; TRBD2 is a possible D gene (6 bases). The CDR3 has 15 amino acids. The germline V and J ends were trimmed by 5 bases and 6 bases, with 16 bases remaining between them. Germline V gene data show CDR1 as MNHEY and CDR2 as SMNVEV (reference sequence). The CDR3 region has the DNA TGTGCCAGCAGTAACCCCCACGGGGGACCCGGGGAGCTGTTTTTT. It specifies CASSNPHGGPGELFF.

The chain recombines TRBV5-4 with TRBJ1-2; D possibly corresponds to TRBD1 (5 bases). The germline gives CDR1 SGHNT, CDR2 YYREEE (reference sequence). The CDR3 is made up of 16 amino acids. Deletions cut 1 base from V and 10 bases from J, with 23 bases between. The chain's CDR3 is CASSLSFGTAWGPYTF. The CDR3 nucleotides read TGTGCCAGCAGCTTGTCGTTTGGAACAGCATGGGGCCCCTACACCTTC.

The chain is built from TRBV3-1 (or the pseudogene TRBV3-2) and TRBJ1-2; maybe TRBD1 (6 bases). The CDR3 consists of 12 residues. V lost 2 bases to trimming and J lost 8 bases, with 9 bases between them. The germline gives CDR1 LGHDT, CDR2 YNNKEL (reference sequence). The CDR3 region has the DNA TGTGCCAGCAGCCAAACAGGGTACGGCTACACCTTC. Protein product: CASSQTGYGYTF.

The J gene is TRBJ1-1, the V gene TRBV2, with D possibly being TRBD1 (6 bases). The CDR3 sequence is 14 residues long. V shed 6 bases and J shed 5 bases, with 16 bases lying between them. Germline V CDR1 and CDR2: SNHLY, FYNNEI. CDR3 in DNA: TGTGCCAGCAGGGCCCAAACAGGGAATACTGAAGCTTTCTTT. Protein product: CASRAQTGNTEAFF.

This chain links TRBV12-3 or TRBV12-4 with TRBJ1-1; a possible D gene is TRBD1 (6 bases). This CDR3 contains 13 residues. V was cut by 4 bases and J by 7 bases, with 13 bases left in between. The CDR3 bases are TGTGCCAGCAGTTCCGACGGACAGTTTGAAGCTTTCTTT. Amino acids: CASSSDGQFEAFF.

The rearrangement links TRBV5-3 to TRBJ2-1; 9 bases fit TRBD2. TRBV5-3 is an ORF, and what it does is uncertain. CDR3 length: 16 residues. The trim removed 5 bases at V and 5 bases at J, leaving 11 bases unmatched. CDR3 protein: CARRFFAGGPNNEQFF. CDR3 DNA: TGTGCCAGAAGATTTTTCGCGGGGGGGCCGAACAATGAGCAGTTCTTC.

V usage is TRBV10-2 and J usage is TRBJ1-2; TRBD1 matches 7 bases. The CDR3 totals 13 residues. CDR1 and CDR2 from the germline V gene are WSHSY and SAAADI. The junction had 11 bases not matched to a gene; V was cut back by 10 bases and J by 6 bases. This CDR3 is CATLSRDSNGYTF. For the CDR3, the DNA is TGCGCCACCCTCTCCCGGGACAGTAATGGCTACACCTTC.

This clone has a handful of counts. The V call is TRBV10-2, the J call TRBJ1-1; D call uncertain. Germline-derived CDR1 and CDR2 are WSHSY and SAAADI. Deletions cut 6 bases from V and 8 bases from J, with 10 bases between. The CDR3 totals 11 residues. The CDR3 reads CASREIGEAFF. In nucleotides, the CDR3 is TGCGCCAGCAGGGAGATCGGGGAAGCTTTCTTT.

V usage is TRBV19 and J usage is TRBJ1-2; no clear D gene. The CDR3 consists of 13 residues. CDR1 is LNHDA and CDR2 is SQIVND in the germline V gene (reference sequence). Trimming took off 7 bases at V and 4 bases at J, with 13 bases between the two ends. CDR3 in amino acids: CASMGRWFYGYTF. The CDR3 region has the DNA TGTGCCAGTATGGGCAGATGGTTCTATGGCTACACCTTC.

V is TRBV11-3 and J is TRBJ2-7, with 10 bases fitting TRBD1. Trimming cost V 3 bases and J 5 bases; bases outside gene matches: 4. Germline V gene lookup returns CDR1 SGHNT and CDR2 YENEEA. This CDR3 is built from 14 residues. The CDR3 region has the DNA TGTGCCAGCAGCTTCGGGACAGGGGACGACGAGCAGTACTTC. Translated, it gives CASSFGTGDDEQYF.

This clone was seen only a few times. V and J are TRBV4-3 and TRBJ1-2, with D perhaps matching TRBD1 (6 bases). Germline-derived CDR1 and CDR2 are LGHNA and YSLEER. The CDR3 loop spans 15 amino acids. Deletions cut 1 base from V and 6 bases from J, with 15 bases between. CDR3 bases: TGCGCCAGCAGCCAAGGTCGACAGGCCGGAAATGGCTACACCTTC. Translated: CASSQGRQAGNGYTF.

The chain combines TRBV6-2 or TRBV6-3 with TRBJ1-2; the match to TRBD1 covers 7 bases. Germline V lookup: CDR1 MNHEY, CDR2 SVGEGT. The CDR3 contains 13 residues. V lost 6 bases to trimming and J lost 8 bases; unmatched junction nucleotides: 9. CDR3 protein: CASSSPGRGGYTF. CDR3 DNA: TGTGCCAGCAGCTCCCCGGGCAGGGGGGGCTACACCTTC.

In this sample, this clone turned up a few times. The gene calls are TRBV19 and TRBJ1-5; 9 nucleotides agree with TRBD1. This CDR3 spans 13 amino acids. Germline assignment: CDR1 LNHDA and CDR2 SQIVND (reference sequence). The V gene end was trimmed by 5 bases and the J gene end by 6 bases; junction bases not matched to a gene: 2. The CDR3: CASSEQGAQPQHF. The CDR3 nucleotides are TGTGCCAGTAGTGAACAGGGGGCTCAGCCCCAGCATTTT.

V is TRBV5-4 and J is TRBJ2-1, with TRBD2 matching over 11 bases. Germline values: CDR1 SGHNT, CDR2 YYREEE (reference sequence). There are 17 residues in the CDR3. The junction had 12 bases not matched to a gene; V was cut back by 0 bases and J by 10 bases. CDR3 loop: CASSLGASGRPTREQFF. The CDR3 nucleotides read TGTGCCAGCAGCTTGGGGGCTAGCGGGAGGCCGACACGGGAGCAGTTCTTC.

This chain connects TRBV11-1 to TRBJ1-1; 8 bases align to TRBD1. The J segment lost 9 bases and the V segment lost 4 bases, leaving 7 bases of the junction unmatched. CDR3 length: 13 amino acids. CDR1 is SGHAT, CDR2 FQDESV, per germline (reference sequence). This chain's CDR3 is CASSSGQGRQAFF. The CDR3, as DNA: TGTGCCAGCAGCTCCGGACAGGGTCGGCAAGCTTTCTTT.

The chain couples TRBV11-2 to TRBJ2-7; 12 bases map to TRBD2. This CDR3 has 18 amino acids. V was pared by 1 base and J by 1 base, with 8 bases of the junction left unmatched. CDR1 is SGHAT, CDR2 FQNNGV, per germline. CDR3 coding DNA: TGTGCCAGCAGCTTAGTGGCTAGCGGGGGGGCAGGTTCCTACGAGCAGTACTTC. It is translated as CASSLVASGGAGSYEQYF.